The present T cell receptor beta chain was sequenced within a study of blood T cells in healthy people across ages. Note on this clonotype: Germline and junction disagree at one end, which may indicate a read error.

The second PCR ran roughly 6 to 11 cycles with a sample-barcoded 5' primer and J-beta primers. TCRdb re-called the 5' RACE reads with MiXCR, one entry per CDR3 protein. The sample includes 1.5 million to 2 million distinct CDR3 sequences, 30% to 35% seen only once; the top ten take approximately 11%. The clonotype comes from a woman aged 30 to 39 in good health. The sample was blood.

CDR3 DNA: TGCACCAGCAGTTTGACTACGGGACAGGATGGCTACACCTTC. Translated: CTSSLTTGQDGYTF. V and J are TRBV5-1 and TRBJ1-2; 8 nucleotides agree with TRBD1. There are 14 residues in the CDR3. Germline CDR1 is SGHRS and CDR2 is YFSETQ.